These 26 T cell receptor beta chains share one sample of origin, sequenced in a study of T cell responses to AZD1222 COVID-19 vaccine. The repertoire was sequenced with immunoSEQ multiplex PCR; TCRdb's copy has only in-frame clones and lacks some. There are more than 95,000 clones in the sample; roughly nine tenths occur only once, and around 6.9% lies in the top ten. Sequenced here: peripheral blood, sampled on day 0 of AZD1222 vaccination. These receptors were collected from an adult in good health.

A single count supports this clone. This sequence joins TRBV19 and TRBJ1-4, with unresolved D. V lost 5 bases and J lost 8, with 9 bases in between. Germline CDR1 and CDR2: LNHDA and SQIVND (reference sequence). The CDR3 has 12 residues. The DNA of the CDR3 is TGTGCCAGTAGTGATCGAAGGGAAAAACTGTTTTTT. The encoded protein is CASSDRREKLFF.

DNA of the CDR3: TGTGCCAGCAGTTTGGGGGTTGAAGCTTTCTTT. It codes for CASSLGVEAFF. The chain combines TRBV12-3 or TRBV12-4 with TRBJ1-1, with TRBD1 as a possible D gene (5 bases). The length of the CDR3 is 11 residues. The ends were cut back, 3 bases at V and 7 bases at J, with 6 bases in the middle.

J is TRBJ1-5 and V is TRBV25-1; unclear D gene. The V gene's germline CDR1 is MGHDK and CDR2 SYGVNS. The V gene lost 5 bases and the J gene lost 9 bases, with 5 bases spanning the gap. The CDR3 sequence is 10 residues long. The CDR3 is CASSPGPQHF. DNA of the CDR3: TGTGCCAGCAGTCCAGGGCCCCAGCATTTT.

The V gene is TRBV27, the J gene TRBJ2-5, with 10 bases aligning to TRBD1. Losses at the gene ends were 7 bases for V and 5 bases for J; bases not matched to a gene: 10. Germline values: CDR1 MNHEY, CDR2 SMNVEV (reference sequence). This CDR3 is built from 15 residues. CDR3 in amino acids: CASKRQGAERETQYF. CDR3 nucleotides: TGTGCCAGCAAACGACAGGGGGCCGAAAGGGAGACCCAGTACTTC.

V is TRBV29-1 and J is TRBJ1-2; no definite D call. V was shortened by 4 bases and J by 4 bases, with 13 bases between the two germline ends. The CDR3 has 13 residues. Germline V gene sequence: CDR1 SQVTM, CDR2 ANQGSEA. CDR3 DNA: TGCAGCGTTGGGGGAGGGCGTACCTATGGCTACACCTTC. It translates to CSVGGGRTYGYTF. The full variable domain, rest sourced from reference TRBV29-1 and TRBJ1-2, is SAVISQKPSRDICQRGTSLTIQCQVDSQVTMMFWYRQQPGQSLTLIATANQGSEATYESGFVIDKFPISRPNLTFSTLTVSNMSPEDSSIYLCSVGGGRTYGYTFGSGTRLTVV.

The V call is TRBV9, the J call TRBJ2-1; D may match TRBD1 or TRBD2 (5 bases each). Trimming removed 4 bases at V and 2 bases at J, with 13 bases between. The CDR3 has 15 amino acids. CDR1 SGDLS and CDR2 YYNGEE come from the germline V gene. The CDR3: CASSPREGTYNEQFF. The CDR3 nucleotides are TGTGCCAGCAGCCCCCGAGAGGGGACCTACAATGAGCAGTTCTTC.

This chain's CDR3 is CASSLTGAGANVLTF. The CDR3 region has the DNA TGTGCCAGCAGTTTGACAGGGGCTGGGGCCAACGTCCTGACTTTC. V and J are TRBV28 and TRBJ2-6, with TRBD1 identical over 8 bases. Germline CDR1 reads MDHEN; CDR2 reads SYDVKM. The CDR3 covers 15 residues. The ends lost 3 bases at V and 2 bases at J; junction bases unmatched: 0. Filled out from reference TRBV28 and TRBJ2-6, the complete variable domain reads DVKVTQSSRYLVKRTGEKVFLECVQDMDHENMFWYRQDPGLGLRLIYFSYDVKMKEKGDIPEGYSVSREKKERFSLILESASTNQTSMYLCASSLTGAGANVLTFGAGSRLTVL.

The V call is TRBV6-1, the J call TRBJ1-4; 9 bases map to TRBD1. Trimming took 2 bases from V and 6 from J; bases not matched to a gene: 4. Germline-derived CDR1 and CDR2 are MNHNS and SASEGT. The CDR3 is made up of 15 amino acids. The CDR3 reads CASSEMGTGHEKLFF. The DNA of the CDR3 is TGTGCCAGCAGTGAAATGGGGACAGGGCATGAAAAACTGTTTTTT.

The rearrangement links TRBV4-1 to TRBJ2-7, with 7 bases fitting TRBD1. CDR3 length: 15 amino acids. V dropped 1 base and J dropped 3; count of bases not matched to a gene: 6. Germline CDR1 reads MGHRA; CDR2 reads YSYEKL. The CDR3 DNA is TGCGCCAGCAGCCAAGTGACAGGGCCCCACTACGAGCAGTACTTC. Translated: CASSQVTGPHYEQYF.

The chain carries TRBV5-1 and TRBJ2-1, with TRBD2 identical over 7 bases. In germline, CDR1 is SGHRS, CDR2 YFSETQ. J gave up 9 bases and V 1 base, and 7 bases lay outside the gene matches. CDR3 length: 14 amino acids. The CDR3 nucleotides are TGCGCCAGCAGCTTGAAGGGGAGGGCCACTGAGCAGTTCTTC. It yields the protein CASSLKGRATEQFF.

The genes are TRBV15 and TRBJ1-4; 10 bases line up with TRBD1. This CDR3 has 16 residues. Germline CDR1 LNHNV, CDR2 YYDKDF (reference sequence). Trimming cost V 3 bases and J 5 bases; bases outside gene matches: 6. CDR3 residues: CATSRGQGRLNEKLFF. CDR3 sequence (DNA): TGTGCCACCAGCAGGGGACAGGGGCGATTAAATGAAAAACTGTTTTTT.

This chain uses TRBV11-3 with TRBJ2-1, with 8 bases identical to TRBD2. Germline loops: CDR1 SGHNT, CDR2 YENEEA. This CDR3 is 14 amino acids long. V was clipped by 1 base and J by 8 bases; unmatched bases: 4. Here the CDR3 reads CASSLGTSSDEQFF. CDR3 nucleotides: TGTGCCAGCAGCTTAGGGACTAGCTCGGATGAGCAGTTCTTC.

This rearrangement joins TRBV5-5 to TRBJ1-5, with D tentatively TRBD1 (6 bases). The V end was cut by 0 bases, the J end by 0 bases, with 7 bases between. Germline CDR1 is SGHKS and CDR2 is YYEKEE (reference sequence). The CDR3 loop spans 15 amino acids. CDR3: CASSLADSSNQPQHF. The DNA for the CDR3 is TGTGCCAGCAGCTTGGCGGACAGTAGCAATCAGCCCCAGCATTTT.

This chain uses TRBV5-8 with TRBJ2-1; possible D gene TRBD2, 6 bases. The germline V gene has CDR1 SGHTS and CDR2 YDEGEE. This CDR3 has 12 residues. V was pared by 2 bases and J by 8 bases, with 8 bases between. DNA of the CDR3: TGTGCCAGCAGCTTAGGGAGGCATGAGCAGTTCTTC. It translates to CASSLGRHEQFF.

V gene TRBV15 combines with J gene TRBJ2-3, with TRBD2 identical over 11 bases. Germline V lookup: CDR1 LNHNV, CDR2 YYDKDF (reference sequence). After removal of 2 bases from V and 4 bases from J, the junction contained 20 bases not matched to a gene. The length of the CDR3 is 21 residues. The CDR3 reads CATSRKVRGTSGLRGADTQYF. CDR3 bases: TGTGCCACCAGCAGAAAAGTGAGGGGGACTAGCGGCCTCCGAGGAGCAGATACGCAGTATTTT. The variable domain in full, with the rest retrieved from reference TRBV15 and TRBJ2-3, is DAMVIQNPRYQVTQFGKPVTLSCSQTLNHNVMYWYQQKSSQAPKLLFHYYDKDFNNEADTPDNFQSRRPNTSFCFLDIRSPGLGDTAMYLCATSRKVRGTSGLRGADTQYFGPGTRLTVL.

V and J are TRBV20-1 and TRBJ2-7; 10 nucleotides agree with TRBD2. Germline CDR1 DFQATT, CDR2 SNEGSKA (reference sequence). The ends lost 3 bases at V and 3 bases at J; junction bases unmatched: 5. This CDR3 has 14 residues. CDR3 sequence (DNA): TGCAGTGCTAGTCTAGCGGGAGACCACTACGAGCAGTACTTC. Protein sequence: CSASLAGDHYEQYF.

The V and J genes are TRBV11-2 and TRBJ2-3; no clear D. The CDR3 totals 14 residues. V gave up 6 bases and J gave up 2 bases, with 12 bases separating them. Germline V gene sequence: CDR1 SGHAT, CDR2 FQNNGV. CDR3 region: CASRRNSPTDTQYF. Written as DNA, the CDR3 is TGTGCCAGCAGGCGAAACAGCCCCACAGATACGCAGTATTTT.

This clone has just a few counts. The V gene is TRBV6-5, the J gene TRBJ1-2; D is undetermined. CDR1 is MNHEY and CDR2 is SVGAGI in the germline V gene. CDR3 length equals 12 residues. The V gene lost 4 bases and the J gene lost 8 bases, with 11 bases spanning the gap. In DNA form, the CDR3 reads TGTGCCAGCAGTTCGACCTCGGCCGGCTACACCTTC. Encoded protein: CASSSTSAGYTF.

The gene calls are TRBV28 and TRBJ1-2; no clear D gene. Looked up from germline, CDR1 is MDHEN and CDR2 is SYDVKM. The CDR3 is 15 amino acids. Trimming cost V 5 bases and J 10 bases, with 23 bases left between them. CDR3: CASSVTIMGGSDYTF. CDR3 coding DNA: TGTGCCAGCAGTGTGACGATCATGGGAGGTAGCGACTACACCTTC.

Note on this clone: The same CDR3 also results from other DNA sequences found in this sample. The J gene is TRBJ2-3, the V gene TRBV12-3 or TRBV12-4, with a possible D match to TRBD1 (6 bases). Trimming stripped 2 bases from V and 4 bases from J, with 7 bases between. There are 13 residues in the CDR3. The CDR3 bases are TGTGCCAGCAGTTTACAGGGGTCAGATACGCAGTATTTT. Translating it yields CASSLQGSDTQYF.

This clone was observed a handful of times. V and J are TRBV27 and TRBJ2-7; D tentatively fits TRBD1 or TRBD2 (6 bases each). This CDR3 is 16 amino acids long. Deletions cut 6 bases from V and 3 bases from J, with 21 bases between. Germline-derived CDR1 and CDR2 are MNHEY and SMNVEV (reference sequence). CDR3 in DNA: TGTGCCAGCAGCAACCTCGGTTTCCGGGGGCACTACGAGCAGTACTTC. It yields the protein CASSNLGFRGHYEQYF.

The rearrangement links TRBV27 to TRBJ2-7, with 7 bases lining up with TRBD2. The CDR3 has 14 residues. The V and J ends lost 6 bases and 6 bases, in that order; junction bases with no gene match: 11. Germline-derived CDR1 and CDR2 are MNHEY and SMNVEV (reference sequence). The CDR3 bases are TGTGCCAGCAGCATCGGGCTAGCGGACTCCGAGCAGTACTTC. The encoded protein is CASSIGLADSEQYF.

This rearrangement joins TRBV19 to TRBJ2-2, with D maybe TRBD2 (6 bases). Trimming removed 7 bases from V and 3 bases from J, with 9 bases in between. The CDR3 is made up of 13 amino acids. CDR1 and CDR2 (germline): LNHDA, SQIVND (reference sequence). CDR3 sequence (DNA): TGTGCCAGTAATTCGGGGGACACCGGGGAGCTGTTTTTT. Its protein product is CASNSGDTGELFF.

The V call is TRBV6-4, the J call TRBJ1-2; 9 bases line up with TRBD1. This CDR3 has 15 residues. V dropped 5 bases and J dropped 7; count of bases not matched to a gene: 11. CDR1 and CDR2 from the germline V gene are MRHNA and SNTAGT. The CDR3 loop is CASSRTGELIGGYTF. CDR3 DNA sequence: TGTGCCAGCAGTCGGACAGGGGAATTGATCGGTGGCTACACCTTC.

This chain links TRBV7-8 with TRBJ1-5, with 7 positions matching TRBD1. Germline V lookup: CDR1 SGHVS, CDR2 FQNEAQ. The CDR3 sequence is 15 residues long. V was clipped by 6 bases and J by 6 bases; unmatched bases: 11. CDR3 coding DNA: TGTGCCAGCAGGGCCGACAGGGTTGCGATTCAGCCCCAGCATTTT. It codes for CASRADRVAIQPQHF.

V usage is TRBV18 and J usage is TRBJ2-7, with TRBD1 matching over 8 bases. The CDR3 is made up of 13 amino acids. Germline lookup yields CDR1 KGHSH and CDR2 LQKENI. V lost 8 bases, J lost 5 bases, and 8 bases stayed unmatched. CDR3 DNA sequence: TGTGCCAGCAGGGGGACAGGCATCCACGAGCAGTACTTC. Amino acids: CASRGTGIHEQYF.